This T cell receptor beta chain was captured in a study of T cells in Graves' hyperthyroidism and ophthalmopathy. Study-wide results and caveats: The model made its ophthalmopathy prediction, and onset followed a median approximately 6 months later.

This CDR3 spans 15 amino acids. Germline-derived CDR1 and CDR2 are LGHNT and FRNRAP. V was cut by 3 bases and J by 10 bases, with 16 bases left in between. The CDR3 regions of TCR beta were amplified from RNA transcripts. In the first-round RT-PCR of the TCR CDR3, the HTBI primer set was used. TCRdb itself ran the multiplex PCR reads through MiXCR, one entry per CDR3 protein. The sample carries fewer than 800,000 distinct CDR3 sequences, roughly 17% recorded once. The table lists this clonotype with many counts. Its matching antigen is unknown. The material sequenced was blood. The TCR was taken from a man in his late teens or twenties with Graves' hyperthyroidism. This rearrangement joins TRBV12-5 to TRBJ1-6; D is possibly TRBD1 (5 bases). The CDR3 DNA sequence: TGTGCTAGTGGTTTAACCGGTATTGGGGGATCACCCCTCCACTTT. As protein: CASGLTGIGGSPLHF.